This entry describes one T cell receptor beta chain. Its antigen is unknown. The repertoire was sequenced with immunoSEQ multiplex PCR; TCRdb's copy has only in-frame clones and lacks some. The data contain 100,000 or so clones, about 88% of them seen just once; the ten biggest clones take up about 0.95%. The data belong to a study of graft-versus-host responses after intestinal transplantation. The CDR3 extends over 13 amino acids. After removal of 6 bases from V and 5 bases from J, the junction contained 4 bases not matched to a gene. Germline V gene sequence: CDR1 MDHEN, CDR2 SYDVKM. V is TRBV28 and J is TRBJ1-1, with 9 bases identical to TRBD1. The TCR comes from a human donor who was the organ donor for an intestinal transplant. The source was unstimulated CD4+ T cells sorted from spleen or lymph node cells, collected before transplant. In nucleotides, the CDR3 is TGTGCCAGCAGGGGACAGGGAATAACTGAAGCTTTCTTT. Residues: CASRGQGITEAFF.